The 21 T cell receptor beta chains reported below all come from one sample, sequenced in a study of blood T cell repertoires in COVID-19 (dated by TCRdb to 2018 to 2021). Library construction relied on the immunoSEQ multiplex PCR assay. Imported from immuneACCESS, the table was reduced by TCRdb to in-frame sequences with V and J called. These copies leave out some clones; in studies compared against another copy, an unresolved V gene accounts for under half, and the cause of the remainder is not known. Here the sample has tens of thousands of clones; approximately 86% occur a single time. About 7.8% of the sample is taken by the ten largest. The sample comprised peripheral blood. The receptors here all came from a man older than 75 with active or convalescent COVID-19.

The rearrangement uses TRBV7-9 and TRBJ1-4; 8 bases match TRBD1. CDR3 length equals 16 residues. Germline loops: CDR1 SEHNR, CDR2 FQNEAQ (reference sequence). Trimming removed 3 bases from V and 7 bases from J; junction bases left unmatched: 10. The CDR3 loop is CASSLWASGGGEKLFF. The CDR3 bases are TGTGCCAGCAGCTTGTGGGCGTCAGGGGGCGGTGAAAAACTGTTTTTT. The full variable domain, completed using reference TRBV7-9 and TRBJ1-4, is DTGVSQNPRHKITKRGQNVTFRCDPISEHNRLYWYRQTLGQGPEFLTYFQNEAQLEKSRLLSDRFSAERPKGSFSTLEIQRTEQGDSAMYLCASSLWASGGGEKLFFGSGTQLSVL.

The rearrangement uses TRBV3-1 (or the pseudogene TRBV3-2) and TRBJ1-2; D possibly corresponds to TRBD1 (5 bases). V was cut by 6 bases and J by 7 bases, with 15 bases left in between. CDR1 is LGHDT, CDR2 YNNKEL, per germline (reference sequence). The CDR3 runs to 13 residues. The CDR3 nucleotides read TGTGCCAGCAGATTCCAGGGTGGCGCTGGCTACACCTTC. This sequence encodes CASRFQGGAGYTF.

V is TRBV18 and J is TRBJ1-1; no clear D. The CDR3 covers 15 residues. V dropped 3 bases and J dropped 1 base, with 12 bases sitting between them. Germline V gene data show CDR1 as KGHSH and CDR2 as LQKENI. DNA for the CDR3: TGTGCCAGCTCACCGACTCCCTCATGGAACACTGAAGCTTTCTTT. It yields the protein CASSPTPSWNTEAFF.

This chain joins TRBV7-3 and TRBJ2-3; 7 positions agree with TRBD2. V dropped 2 bases and J dropped 5; count of bases not matched to a gene: 10. The germline V gene encodes CDR1 SGHTA and CDR2 FQGTGA. The CDR3 runs to 16 residues. In DNA, the CDR3 is TGTGCCAGCAGCTTATTGGTAGCGGGTCATGGAGATACGCAGTATTTT. It yields the protein CASSLLVAGHGDTQYF.

The chain has TRBV27 and TRBJ1-4; tentatively, D is TRBD1 (5 bases). Germline assignment: CDR1 MNHEY and CDR2 SMNVEV (reference sequence). The CDR3 is 16 amino acids. The germline V and J ends were trimmed by 3 bases and 5 bases, with 16 bases remaining between them. The CDR3 is CASSFLAAGSNEKLFF. In nucleotides, the CDR3 is TGTGCCAGCAGTTTCCTGGCGGCAGGGTCCAATGAAAAACTGTTTTTT.

The chain recombines TRBV6-2 or TRBV6-3 with TRBJ2-7; D perhaps matches TRBD2 (6 bases). The CDR3 runs to 14 residues. Trimming took off 4 bases at V and 3 bases at J, with 13 bases between the two ends. The V gene's germline CDR1 is MNHEY and CDR2 SVGEGT. The CDR3 is CASSFQLAGYEQYV. CDR3 sequence (DNA): TGTGCCAGCAGTTTCCAACTAGCAGGCTACGAGCAGTACGTC.

The chain employs TRBV9 and TRBJ2-5, with D maybe TRBD1 (6 bases). The CDR3 spans 14 residues. The V end was cut by 4 bases, the J end by 3 bases, with 13 bases between. Germline CDR1 is SGDLS and CDR2 is YYNGEE. This CDR3 is CASSSQTGEETQYF. CDR3 coding DNA: TGTGCCAGCAGCTCCCAGACAGGTGAAGAGACCCAGTACTTC.

Here the CDR3 reads CASSVSGDTEAFF. CDR3 sequence (DNA): TGTGCCAGCAGCGTCTCGGGGGACACTGAAGCTTTCTTT. The rearrangement uses TRBV9 and TRBJ1-1; maybe TRBD1 (5 bases). V dropped 2 bases and J dropped 3 bases, with 8 bases sitting between them. The V gene's germline CDR1 is SGDLS and CDR2 YYNGEE. The CDR3 loop spans 13 amino acids.

The chain employs TRBV29-1 and TRBJ1-5; 8 bases are a match to TRBD1. Germline V gene sequence: CDR1 SQVTM, CDR2 ANQGSEA. CDR3 length equals 13 residues. Losses at the gene ends were 4 bases for V and 7 bases for J; bases not matched to a gene: 6. The CDR3 DNA reads as TGCAGCGTTGTGTCAGGGGGCGGCCAGCCCCAGCATTTT. Translation gives CSVVSGGGQPQHF.

This chain connects TRBV11-2 to TRBJ2-5; D is possibly TRBD1 (5 bases). V was trimmed by 2 bases and J by 5 bases, leaving 24 bases between them. The CDR3 runs 18 residues. CDR1 and CDR2 (germline): SGHAT, FQNNGV. Here the CDR3 reads CASSLQPPETGPGETQYF. The CDR3 DNA sequence: TGTGCCAGCAGCTTACAGCCGCCAGAAACCGGGCCAGGGGAGACCCAGTACTTC. The full variable domain, rest sourced from reference TRBV11-2 and TRBJ2-5, is EAGVAQSPRYKIIEKRQSVAFWCNPISGHATLYWYQQILGQGPKLLIQFQNNGVVDDSQLPKDRFSAERLKGVDSTLKIQPAKLEDSAVYLCASSLQPPETGPGETQYFGPGTRLLVL.

This clone was picked up one time. The CDR3 here is CSVKSGGWETQYF. The CDR3 nucleotides are TGCAGCGTAAAAAGCGGGGGGTGGGAGACCCAGTACTTC. The chain employs TRBV29-1 and TRBJ2-5, with 9 bases identical to TRBD2. The CDR3 is 13 amino acids. The V gene end was trimmed by 6 bases and the J gene end by 5 bases; junction bases not matched to a gene: 7. CDR1 is SQVTM and CDR2 is ANQGSEA in the germline V gene.

The V call is TRBV5-1, the J call TRBJ2-1, with 14 bases matching TRBD2. Germline CDR1 and CDR2: SGHRS and YFSETQ. This CDR3 spans 15 amino acids. V was clipped by 5 bases and J by 5 bases; unmatched bases: 3. The CDR3 is CASRMGLAGDNEQFF. The CDR3 DNA follows: TGCGCCAGCAGGATGGGACTAGCGGGAGACAATGAGCAGTTCTTC.

The chain uses TRBV5-1 and TRBJ2-7; D is perhaps TRBD2 (5 bases). The germline V gene encodes CDR1 SGHRS and CDR2 YFSETQ. Trimming removed 4 bases at V and 3 bases at J, with 11 bases between. The CDR3 spans 13 residues. The CDR3 region has the DNA TGCGCCAGCAGCCACGACGGACTCTACGAGCAGTACGTC. Residues: CASSHDGLYEQYV.

The chain couples TRBV6-2 or TRBV6-3 to TRBJ1-2; TRBD1 matches 7 bases. Germline CDR1 reads MNHEY; CDR2 reads SVGEGT. The CDR3 sequence is 13 residues long. Unmatched junction bases numbered 4, after V lost 5 bases and J lost 4 bases. CDR3 protein: CASSPGGGYGYTF. CDR3 nucleotide sequence: TGTGCCAGCAGTCCAGGGGGTGGCTATGGCTACACCTTC.

The genes are TRBV6-5 and TRBJ1-6; D gene uncertain. The CDR3 has 14 amino acids. Trimming took off 8 bases at V and 9 bases at J, with 17 bases between the two ends. Germline V gene sequence: CDR1 MNHEY, CDR2 SVGAGI. CDR3 sequence reads: CASDFSDLGSPLHF. In DNA, the CDR3 is TGTGCCAGCGACTTTTCCGACTTGGGTTCACCCCTCCACTTT.

The V and J genes are TRBV18 and TRBJ2-3; D is perhaps TRBD2 (5 bases). Trimming took 1 base from V and 0 from J, leaving 20 bases between them. This CDR3 has 19 residues. Germline CDR1 and CDR2: KGHSH and LQKENI. The CDR3: CASSPLNRFGRRSTDTQYF. The CDR3 DNA is TGTGCCAGCTCACCACTCAATCGATTTGGGAGACGGAGCACAGATACGCAGTATTTT.

V is TRBV5-1 and J is TRBJ2-3; 8 nucleotides align to TRBD2. Germline loops: CDR1 SGHRS, CDR2 YFSETQ. V shed 4 bases, J shed 1 base, and the junction held 5 bases outside the gene matches. The CDR3 runs to 15 residues. CDR3 region: CASSISGIGTDTQYF. CDR3 in DNA: TGCGCCAGCAGCATTAGCGGGATAGGCACAGATACGCAGTATTTT. The full variable domain, its missing parts supplied by reference TRBV5-1 and TRBJ2-3, is KAGVTQTPRYLIKTRGQQVTLSCSPISGHRSVSWYQQTPGQGLQFLFEYFSETQRNKGNFPGRFSGRQFSNSRSEMNVSTLELGDSALYLCASSISGIGTDTQYFGPGTRLTVL.

The chain combines TRBV5-6 with TRBJ1-1, with D possibly TRBD1 on 6 matching bases. The CDR3 is 14 residues long. V lost 6 bases and J 1 base, leaving 13 bases between the germline ends. The germline gives CDR1 SGHDT, CDR2 YYEEEE. CDR3 residues: CASNRGARNTEAFF. In DNA, the CDR3 is TGTGCCAGCAATCGGGGGGCCAGGAACACTGAAGCTTTCTTT.

The chain is built from TRBV3-1 (or the pseudogene TRBV3-2) and TRBJ1-6; no firm D call. Trimming cost V 8 bases and J 0 bases, with 11 bases left between them. Germline CDR1 LGHDT, CDR2 YNNKEL (reference sequence). The length of the CDR3 is 15 residues. As DNA, the CDR3 is TGTGCCAGCTCCTCCCGCAGCTCCTATAATTCACCCCTCCACTTT. It specifies CASSSRSSYNSPLHF.

The gene calls are TRBV7-9 and TRBJ2-5; no clear D gene. There are 16 residues in the CDR3. The V end was cut by 6 bases, the J end by 2 bases, with 19 bases between. CDR1 is SEHNR, CDR2 FQNEAQ, per germline (reference sequence). In nucleotides, the CDR3 is TGTGCCAGCAGGCAAGCCAGGTCCCCCCTACAAGAGACCCAGTACTTC. Translated, it gives CASRQARSPLQETQYF. The full variable domain, rest sourced from reference TRBV7-9 and TRBJ2-5, is DTGVSQNPRHKITKRGQNVTFRCDPISEHNRLYWYRQTLGQGPEFLTYFQNEAQLEKSRLLSDRFSAERPKGSFSTLEIQRTEQGDSAMYLCASRQARSPLQETQYFGPGTRLLVL.

In its sample, this clone was seen once. The genes are TRBV6-1 and TRBJ1-5, with 7 bases lining up with TRBD1. This CDR3 region has 19 residues. Germline V gives CDR1 MNHNS, CDR2 SASEGT. The ends lost 3 bases at V and 0 bases at J; junction bases unmatched: 14. The CDR3 bases are TGTGCCAGCAGTGAGACCCATTTAGCGGGACAGTATAGCAATCAGCCCCAGCATTTT. Its protein is CASSETHLAGQYSNQPQHF.